The source of this TCR beta chain is a study of shared clonotypes between healthy human individuals. On the study more broadly: The donor pool was made up of two women and three men aged 18 to 49.

In regard to this clone: Its specificity is not known.

The CDR3 contains 15 residues. V was clipped by 6 bases and J by 10 bases; unmatched bases: 9. Germline values: CDR1 MNHNY, CDR2 SVGAGI (reference sequence). The data were produced by immunoSEQ multiplex PCR, yet TCRdb's version contains in-frame clones alone and is incomplete. The sample lists under 1,100,000 clones; about 80% were seen once. Donors were healthy HIV-negative adults without recently reported acute infections or vaccinations. Study-wide points: How much donors shared clonotypes was expected to be affected by sequencing depth.

This rearrangement joins TRBV6-6 to TRBJ2-1; 13 bases match TRBD2. Sequenced material: memory CD4+ T cells from PBMCs. Described subset: CD45RA-negative fraction. This TCR derives from a man younger than 30 in good health. Some clones in this sample may be carry-over from other donors' samples. In DNA, the CDR3 is TGTGCCAGCAGGGGTGGGACTAGCGGGATGGGGGAGCAGTTCTTC. Its protein is CASRGGTSGMGEQFF.